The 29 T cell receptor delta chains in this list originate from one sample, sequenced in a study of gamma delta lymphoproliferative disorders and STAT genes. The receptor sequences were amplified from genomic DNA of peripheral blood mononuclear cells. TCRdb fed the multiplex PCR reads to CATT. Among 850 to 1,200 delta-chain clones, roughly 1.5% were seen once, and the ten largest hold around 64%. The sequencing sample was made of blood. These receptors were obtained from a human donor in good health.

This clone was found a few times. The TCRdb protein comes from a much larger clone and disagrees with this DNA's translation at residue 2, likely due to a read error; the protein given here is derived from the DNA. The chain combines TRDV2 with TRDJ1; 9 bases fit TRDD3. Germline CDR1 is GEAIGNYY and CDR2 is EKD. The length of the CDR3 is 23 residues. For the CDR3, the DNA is TGTTCCTGTGACACACGTGGGGCAATTACTGGGGGAGCCAGGCCCCCAAACACCGATAAACTCATCTTT. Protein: CSCDTRGAITGGARPPNTDKLIF.

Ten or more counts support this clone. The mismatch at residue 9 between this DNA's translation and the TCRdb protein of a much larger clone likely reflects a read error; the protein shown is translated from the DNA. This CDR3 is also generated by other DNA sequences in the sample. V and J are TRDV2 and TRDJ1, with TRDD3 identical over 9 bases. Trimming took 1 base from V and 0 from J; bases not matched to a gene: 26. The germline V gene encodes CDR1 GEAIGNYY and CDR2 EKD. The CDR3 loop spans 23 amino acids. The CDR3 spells CACDTRGATTGGARPPNTDKLIF. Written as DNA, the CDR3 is TGTGCCTGTGACACACGTGGGGCAACTACTGGGGGAGCCAGGCCCCCAAACACCGATAAACTCATCTTT.

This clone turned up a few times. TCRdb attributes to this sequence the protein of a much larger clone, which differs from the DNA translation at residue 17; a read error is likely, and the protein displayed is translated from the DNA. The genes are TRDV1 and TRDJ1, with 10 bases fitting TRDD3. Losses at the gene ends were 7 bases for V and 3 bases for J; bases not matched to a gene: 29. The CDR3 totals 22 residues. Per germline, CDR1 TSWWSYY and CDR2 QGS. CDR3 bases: TGTGCTCTTGAGGTCCTTCCCGTTCTTTATAGTGGGGGATACAAGTACGCCGATAAACTCATCTTT. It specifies CALEVLPVLYSGGYKYADKLIF.

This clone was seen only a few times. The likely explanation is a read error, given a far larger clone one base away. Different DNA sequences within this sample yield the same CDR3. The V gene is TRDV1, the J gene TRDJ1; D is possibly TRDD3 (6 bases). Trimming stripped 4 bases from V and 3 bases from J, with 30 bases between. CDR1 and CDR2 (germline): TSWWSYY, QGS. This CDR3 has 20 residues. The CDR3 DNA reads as TGTGCTCTTGGGGGCTCCTATTTCTGGGGAATTGATCAAGGCGCCGATAAACTCATCTTT. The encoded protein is CALGGSYFWGIDQGADKLIF.

The CDR3 sequence is CACDTLGDTRTDKLIF. The CDR3 nucleotides read TGTGCCTGTGACACCTTGGGGGATACGCGCACCGATAAACTCATCTTT. The J gene was recorded as TRDJ1; no V gene was called; the table's D call, TRDD3, has no DNA check behind it. This CDR3 comprises 16 residues.

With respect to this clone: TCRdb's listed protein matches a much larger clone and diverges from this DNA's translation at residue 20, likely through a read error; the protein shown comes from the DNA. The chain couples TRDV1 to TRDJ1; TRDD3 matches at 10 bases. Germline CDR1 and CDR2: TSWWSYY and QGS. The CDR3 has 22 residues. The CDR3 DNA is TGTGCTCTTGAGGTCCTTCCCGTTCTTTATAGTGGGGGATACAAGTACACCGATAAACCCATCTTT. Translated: CALEVLPVLYSGGYKYTDKPIF.

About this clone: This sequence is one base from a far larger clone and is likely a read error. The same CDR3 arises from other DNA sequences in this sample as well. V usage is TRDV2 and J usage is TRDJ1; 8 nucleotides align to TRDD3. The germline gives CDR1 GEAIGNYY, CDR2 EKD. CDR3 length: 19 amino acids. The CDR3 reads CACDTFPTRGIVGSDKLIF. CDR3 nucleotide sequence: TGTGCTTGTGACACCTTCCCCACTAGGGGGATAGTGGGGTCCGATAAACTCATCTTT.

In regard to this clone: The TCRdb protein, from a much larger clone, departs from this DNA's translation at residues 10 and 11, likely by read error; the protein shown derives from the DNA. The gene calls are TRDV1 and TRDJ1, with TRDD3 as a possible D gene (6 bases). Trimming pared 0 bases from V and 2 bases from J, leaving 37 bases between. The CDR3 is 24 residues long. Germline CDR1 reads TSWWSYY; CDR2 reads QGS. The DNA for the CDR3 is TGTGCTCTTGGGGAACTAGCAAACTCGTGCCGGGGGACGGGTCTGCCCCACCCGACCGATAAACTCATCTTT. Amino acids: CALGELANSCRGTGLPHPTDKLIF.

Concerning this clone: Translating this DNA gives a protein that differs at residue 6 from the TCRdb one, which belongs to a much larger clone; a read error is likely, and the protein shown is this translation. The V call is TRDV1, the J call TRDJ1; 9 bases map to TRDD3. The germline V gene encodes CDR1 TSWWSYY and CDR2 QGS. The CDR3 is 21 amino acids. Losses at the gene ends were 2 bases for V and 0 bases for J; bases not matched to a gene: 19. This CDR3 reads CALGEVDLSPYWGTYTDKLIF. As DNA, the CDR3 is TGTGCTCTTGGGGAAGTTGACCTCTCGCCTTACTGGGGGACCTACACCGATAAACTCATCTTT.

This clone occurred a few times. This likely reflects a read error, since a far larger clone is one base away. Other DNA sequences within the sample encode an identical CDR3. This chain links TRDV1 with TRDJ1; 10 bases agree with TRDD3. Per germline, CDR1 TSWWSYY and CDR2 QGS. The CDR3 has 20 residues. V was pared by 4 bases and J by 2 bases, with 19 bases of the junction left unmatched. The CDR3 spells CALGVILYWGDTGETDKLIF. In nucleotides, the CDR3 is TGTGCTCTTGGGGTTATACTCTACTGGGGGGATACGGGAGAGACCGATAAACTCATCTTT.

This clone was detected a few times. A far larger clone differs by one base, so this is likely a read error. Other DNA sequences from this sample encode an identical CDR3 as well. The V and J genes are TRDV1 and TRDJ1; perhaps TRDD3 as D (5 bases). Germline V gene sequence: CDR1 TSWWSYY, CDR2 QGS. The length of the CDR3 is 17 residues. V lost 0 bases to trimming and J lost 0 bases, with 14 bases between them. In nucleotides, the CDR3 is TGTGCTCTTGGGGAACTATGGGGAACCCCTTACACCGATAAACTCATCTTT. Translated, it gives CALGELWGTPYTDKLIF.

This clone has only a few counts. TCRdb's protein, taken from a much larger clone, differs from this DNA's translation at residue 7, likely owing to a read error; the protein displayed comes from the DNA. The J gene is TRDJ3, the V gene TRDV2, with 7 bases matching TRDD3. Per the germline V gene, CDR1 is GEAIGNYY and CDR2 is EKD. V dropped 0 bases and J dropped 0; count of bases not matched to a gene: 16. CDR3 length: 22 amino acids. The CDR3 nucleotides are TGTGCCTGTGACACCATCTGGGGGCTCCCCCGAGTAGGCTCCTGGGACACCCGACAGATGTTTTTC. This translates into CACDTIWGLPRVGSWDTRQMFF.

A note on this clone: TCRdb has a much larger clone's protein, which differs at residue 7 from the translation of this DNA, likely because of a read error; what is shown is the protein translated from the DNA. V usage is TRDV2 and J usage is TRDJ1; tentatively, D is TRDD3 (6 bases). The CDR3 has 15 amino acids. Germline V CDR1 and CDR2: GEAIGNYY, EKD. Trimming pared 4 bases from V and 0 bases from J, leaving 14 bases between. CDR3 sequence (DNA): TGTGCCTGTGAAGCCCTGAGGGATAACACCGATAAACTCATCTTT. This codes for CACEALRDNTDKLIF.

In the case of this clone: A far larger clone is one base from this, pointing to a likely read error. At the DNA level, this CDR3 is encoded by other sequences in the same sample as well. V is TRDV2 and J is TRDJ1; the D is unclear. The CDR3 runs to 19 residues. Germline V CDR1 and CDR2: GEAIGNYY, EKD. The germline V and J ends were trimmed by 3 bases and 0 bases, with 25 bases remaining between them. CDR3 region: CACDPLYTLGSKYTDKLIF. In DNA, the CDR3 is TGTGCCTGTGACCCACTCTACACCTTGGGTTCTAAGTACACCGATAAACTCATCTTT.

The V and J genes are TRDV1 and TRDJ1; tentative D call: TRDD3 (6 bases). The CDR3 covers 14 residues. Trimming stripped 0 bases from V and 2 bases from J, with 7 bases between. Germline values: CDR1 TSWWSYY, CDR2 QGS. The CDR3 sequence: CALGELWGTDKLIF. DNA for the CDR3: TGTGCTCTTGGGGAACTATGGGGGACCGATAAACTCATCTTT.

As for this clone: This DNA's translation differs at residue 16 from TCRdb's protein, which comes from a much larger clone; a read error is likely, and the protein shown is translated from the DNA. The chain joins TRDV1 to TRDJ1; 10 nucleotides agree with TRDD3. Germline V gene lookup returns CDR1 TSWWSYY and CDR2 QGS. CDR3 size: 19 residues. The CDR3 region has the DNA TGTGCTCTTGGGGAACTAGAAGGGGGATACGATTGGGTCACCGATAGACTCATCTTT. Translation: CALGELEGGYDWVTDRLIF.

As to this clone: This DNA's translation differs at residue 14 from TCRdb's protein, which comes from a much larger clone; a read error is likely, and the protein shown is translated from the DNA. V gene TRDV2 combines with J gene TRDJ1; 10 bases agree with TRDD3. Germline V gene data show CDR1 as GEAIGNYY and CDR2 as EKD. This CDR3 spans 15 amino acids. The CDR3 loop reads CACEALGDNTDKLTF. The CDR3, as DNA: TGTGCCTGTGAAGCCCTGGGGGATAACACCGATAAACTCACCTTT.

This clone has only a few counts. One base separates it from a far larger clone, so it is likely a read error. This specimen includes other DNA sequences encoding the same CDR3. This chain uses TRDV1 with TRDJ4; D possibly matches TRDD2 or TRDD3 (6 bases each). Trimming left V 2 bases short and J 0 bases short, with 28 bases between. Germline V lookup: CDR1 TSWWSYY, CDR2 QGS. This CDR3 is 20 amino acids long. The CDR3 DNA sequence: TGTGCTCTTGGGGAAGGGTGGGATCCTCCTACTGTACTGGGAGCCAGACCCCTGATCTTT. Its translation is CALGEGWDPPTVLGARPLIF.

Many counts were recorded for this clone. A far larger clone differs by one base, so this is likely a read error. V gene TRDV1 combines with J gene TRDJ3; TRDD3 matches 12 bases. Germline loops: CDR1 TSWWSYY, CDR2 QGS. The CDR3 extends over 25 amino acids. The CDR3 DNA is TGTGCTCTTGGGCAAACCGAATTTCCTACCCCAAGTACTGGGGGATACTCCTGGGGCACCCGACAGATGTTTTTC. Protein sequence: CALGQTEFPTPSTGGYSWGTRQMFF.

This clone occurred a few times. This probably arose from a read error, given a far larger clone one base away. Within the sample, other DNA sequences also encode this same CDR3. Written as DNA, the CDR3 is TGTGCTCTTGGGGAAGGGTGGGATCCTCCAACCGTACTGGGAGCCAGACCCCTGATCTTT. It codes for CALGEGWDPPTVLGARPLIF. This chain connects TRDV1 to TRDJ4; possibly TRDD3 for D (6 bases). The CDR3 has 20 amino acids. Germline CDR1 TSWWSYY, CDR2 QGS. V dropped 2 bases and J dropped 0 bases, with 28 bases sitting between them.

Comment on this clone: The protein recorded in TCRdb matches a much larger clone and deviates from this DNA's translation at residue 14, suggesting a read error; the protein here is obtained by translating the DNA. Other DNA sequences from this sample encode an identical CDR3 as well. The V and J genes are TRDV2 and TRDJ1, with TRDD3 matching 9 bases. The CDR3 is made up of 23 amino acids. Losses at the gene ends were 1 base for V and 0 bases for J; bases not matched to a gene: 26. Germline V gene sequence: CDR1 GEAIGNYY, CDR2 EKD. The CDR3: CACDTRGAITGGASPPNTDKLIF. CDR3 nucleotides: TGTGCCTGTGACACACGTGGGGCAATTACTGGGGGAGCCAGCCCCCCAAACACCGATAAACTCATCTTT.

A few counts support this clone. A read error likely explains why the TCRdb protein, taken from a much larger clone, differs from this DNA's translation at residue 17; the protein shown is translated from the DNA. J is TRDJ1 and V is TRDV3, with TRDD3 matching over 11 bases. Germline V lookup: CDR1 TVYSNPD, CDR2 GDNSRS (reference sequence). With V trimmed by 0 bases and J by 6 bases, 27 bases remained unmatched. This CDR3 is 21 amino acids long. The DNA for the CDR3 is TGTGCCTTTAGGCCCTTCACCCTTCCCCCACTGGGGGATATTCGGGGGTATAAACTCATCTTT. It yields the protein CAFRPFTLPPLGDIRGYKLIF. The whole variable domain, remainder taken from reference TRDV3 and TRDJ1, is CDKVTQSSPDQTVASGSEVVLLCTYDTVYSNPDLFWYRIRPDYSFQFVFYGDNSRSEGADFTQGRFSVKHILTQKAFHLVISPVRTEDSATYYCAFRPFTLPPLGDIRGYKLIFGKGTRVTVEP.

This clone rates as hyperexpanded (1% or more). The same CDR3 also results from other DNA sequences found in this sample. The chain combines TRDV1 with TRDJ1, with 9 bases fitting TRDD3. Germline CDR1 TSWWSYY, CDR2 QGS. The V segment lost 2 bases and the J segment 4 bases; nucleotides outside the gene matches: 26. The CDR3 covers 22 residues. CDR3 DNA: TGTGCTCTTGGGGAATTGCCCCTTCCCATTCCCCCCATGGGGATACGCGGCGATAAACTCATCTTT. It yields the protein CALGELPLPIPPMGIRGDKLIF.

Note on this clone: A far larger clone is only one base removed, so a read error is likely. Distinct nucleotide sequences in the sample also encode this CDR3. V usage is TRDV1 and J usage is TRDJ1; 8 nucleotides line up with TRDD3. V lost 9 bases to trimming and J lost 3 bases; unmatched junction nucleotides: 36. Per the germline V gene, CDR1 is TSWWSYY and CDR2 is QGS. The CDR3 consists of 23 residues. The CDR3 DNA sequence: TGTGCTCTCTGCGGCGGGACCTACCCCGTACTGGGGGCCTCGATAATACGGGCCGATAAACTCATCTTT. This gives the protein CALCGGTYPVLGASIIRADKLIF.

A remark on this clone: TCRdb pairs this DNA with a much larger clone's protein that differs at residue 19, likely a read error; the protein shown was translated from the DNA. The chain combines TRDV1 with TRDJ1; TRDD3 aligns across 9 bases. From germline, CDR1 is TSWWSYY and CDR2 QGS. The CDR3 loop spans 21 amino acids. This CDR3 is CALGEDDLSPYWGTYTDKFIF. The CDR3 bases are TGTGCTCTTGGGGAAGATGACCTCTCGCCTTACTGGGGGACCTACACCGATAAATTCATCTTT.

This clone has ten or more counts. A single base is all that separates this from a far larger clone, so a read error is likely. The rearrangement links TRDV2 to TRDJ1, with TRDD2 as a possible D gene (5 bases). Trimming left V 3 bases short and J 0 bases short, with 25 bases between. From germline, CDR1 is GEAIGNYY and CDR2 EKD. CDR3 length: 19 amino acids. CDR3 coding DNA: TGTGCCTGTGACCCTCCCTACACCTTGGGTTCTAAGTACACCGATAAACTCATCTTT. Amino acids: CACDPPYTLGSKYTDKLIF.

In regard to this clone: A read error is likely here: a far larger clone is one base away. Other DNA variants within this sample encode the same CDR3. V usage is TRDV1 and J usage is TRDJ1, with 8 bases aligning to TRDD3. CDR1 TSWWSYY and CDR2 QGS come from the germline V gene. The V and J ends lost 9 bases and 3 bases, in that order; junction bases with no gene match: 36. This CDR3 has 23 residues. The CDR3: CALCGGTYPVLGASIIRADKLIF. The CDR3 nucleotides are TGTGCTCTCTGCGGAGGGACCTACCCCGTACTGGGGGCCTCGATAATACGGGCCGATAAACTCATCTTT.

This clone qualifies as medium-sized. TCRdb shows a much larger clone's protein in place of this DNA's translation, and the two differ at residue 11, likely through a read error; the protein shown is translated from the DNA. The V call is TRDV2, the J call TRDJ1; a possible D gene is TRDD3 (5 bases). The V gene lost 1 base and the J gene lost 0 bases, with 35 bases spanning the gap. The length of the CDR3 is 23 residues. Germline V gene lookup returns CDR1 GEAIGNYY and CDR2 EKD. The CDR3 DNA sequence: TGTGCCTGTGACACACGTGGGGCAATTACTGAGGGAGCCAGGCCCCCAAACACCGATAAACTCATCTTT. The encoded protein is CACDTRGAITEGARPPNTDKLIF.

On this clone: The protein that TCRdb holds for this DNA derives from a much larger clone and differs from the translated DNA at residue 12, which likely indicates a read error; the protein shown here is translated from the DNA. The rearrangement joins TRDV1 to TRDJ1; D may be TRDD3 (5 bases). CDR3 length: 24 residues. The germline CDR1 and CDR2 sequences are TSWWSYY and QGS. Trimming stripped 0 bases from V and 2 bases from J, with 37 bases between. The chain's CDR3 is CALGELANSYWRTGLPHPTDKLIF. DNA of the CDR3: TGTGCTCTTGGGGAACTAGCAAACTCGTACTGGAGGACGGGTCTGCCCCACCCGACCGATAAACTCATCTTT.